These T cell receptor beta chains were read from a single sample in a study of CD8 T cells in ankylosing spondylitis. TCRdb reprocessed the 5' RACE reads via MiXCR and lists one record per CDR3 protein. The table shows roughly 130,000 distinct CDR3 sequences, with around 9.3% occurring only once. Sequencing was carried out using blood, either unsorted or a sorted T cell fraction (not recorded which). The receptors come from a male donor with ankylosing spondylitis or in good health (not recorded which). The CDR3 runs from the conserved cysteine through the conserved F or W. Each record gives: D gene, V gene, CDR3 length, clone size, J gene, CDR3 DNA, CDR3 protein. The D gene is left open where the match is weak. Size values are once, few and many counts, or a class for expanded clones, and some rows have none.

D: -
V: TRBV6-6
length: 12
size: -
J: TRBJ2-7
DNA: TGTGCCAGTGGGACGGGGACCTACGAGCAGTACTTC
CDR3: CASGTGTYEQYF

D: -
V: TRBV7-9
length: 12
size: -
J: TRBJ1-4
DNA: TGTGCCAGCAGCCTGCCTACAGGAGAACTGTTTTTT
CDR3: CASSLPTGELFF

D: -
V: TRBV11-2
length: 12
size: many
J: TRBJ1-6
DNA: TGTGCCAGCAGCACCGTAAATTCACCCCTCCACTTT
CDR3: CASSTVNSPLHF

D: -
V: TRBV7-2
length: 15
size: -
J: TRBJ2-6
DNA: TGTGCCAGCGGCAAGGACCGAAGTGGGGCCAACGTCCTGACTTTC
CDR3: CASGKDRSGANVLTF

D: TRBD1
V: TRBV20-1
length: 13
size: -
J: TRBJ2-7
DNA: TGCAGTGCCCAGACAGGGAGCTCCTACGAGCAGTACTTC
CDR3: CSAQTGSSYEQYF

D: -
V: TRBV20-1
length: 11
size: -
J: TRBJ2-5
DNA: TGCAGTGCTAGGGTACAAGAGACCCAGTACTTC
CDR3: CSARVQETQYF

D: -
V: TRBV24-1
length: 11
size: many
J: TRBJ2-1
DNA: TGTGCCACCGGGTACTTGAATGAGCAGTTCTTC
CDR3: CATGYLNEQFF

D: -
V: TRBV7-2
length: 11
size: few
J: TRBJ2-1
DNA: TGTGCCAGCAGCTTAGTTTACGAGCAGTTCTTC
CDR3: CASSLVYEQFF

D: -
V: TRBV15
length: 14
size: -
J: TRBJ1-5
DNA: TGTGCCACCAGCAGAGATACAGGTGCACAGCCCCAGCATTTT
CDR3: CATSRDTGAQPQHF

D: TRBD2
V: TRBV7-2
length: 14
size: many
J: TRBJ2-1
DNA: TGTGCCAGCAGTCAGTGGCGGGAGGCCAATGAGCAGTTCTTC
CDR3: CASSQWREANEQFF

D: TRBD1
V: TRBV20-1
length: 16
size: many
J: TRBJ2-7
DNA: TGCAGTGCTAGAAACCCCGGGACAGGGACGTGGTATGAGCAGTACTTC
CDR3: CSARNPGTGTWYEQYF

D: TRBD1
V: TRBV5-6
length: 16
size: many
J: TRBJ1-5
DNA: TGTGCCAGCAGCCTCTATCGGGACAGTGGTTATCAGCCCCAGCATTTT
CDR3: CASSLYRDSGYQPQHF

D: -
V: TRBV5-1
length: 16
size: few
J: TRBJ1-1
DNA: TGCGCCAGCAGGGAAGGGATGAACAGGGAGTCAACTGAAGCTTTCTTT
CDR3: CASREGMNRESTEAFF

D: -
V: TRBV7-2
length: 12
size: -
J: TRBJ2-5
DNA: TGTGCCAGCAGCCGTTTCCGAGAGACCCAGTACTTC
CDR3: CASSRFRETQYF

D: -
V: TRBV5-1
length: 16
size: -
J: TRBJ2-7
DNA: TGCGCCAGCAGAGGATCCCGAGACAGCAACTCCTACGAGCAGTACTTC
CDR3: CASRGSRDSNSYEQYF

D: TRBD2
V: TRBV10-3
length: 14
size: -
J: TRBJ2-7
DNA: TGTGCCATCAGTGACGGGATAGCGGGATACGAGCAGTACTTC
CDR3: CAISDGIAGYEQYF

D: -
V: TRBV29-1
length: 13
size: many
J: TRBJ2-3
DNA: TGCAGCGTTGTCCCCGGTGGGATAGATACGCAGTATTTT
CDR3: CSVVPGGIDTQYF

D: TRBD2
V: TRBV20-1
length: 16
size: many
J: TRBJ2-7
DNA: TGCAGTGCTAGAAGAGGCACTAGCGTTCTATCCTACGAGCAGTACTTC
CDR3: CSARRGTSVLSYEQYF

D: TRBD1
V: TRBV7-2
length: 13
size: many
J: TRBJ2-4
DNA: TGTGCCAGCAGCATACAGGGGAAAAACATTCAGTACTTC
CDR3: CASSIQGKNIQYF

D: -
V: TRBV11-2
length: 14
size: few
J: TRBJ1-4
DNA: TGTGCCAGCAGCTCCAGGGGTATTAATGAAAAACTGTTTTTT
CDR3: CASSSRGINEKLFF

D: TRBD1
V: TRBV12-3/TRBV12-4
length: 14
size: few
J: TRBJ1-6
DNA: TGTGCCAGCAGCTTACAGGGGATCGGGGCACCCCTCCACTTT
CDR3: CASSLQGIGAPLHF

D: -
V: TRBV7-2
length: 17
size: many
J: TRBJ1-5
DNA: TGTGCCAGCAGCTTAAACCAGGCCGGGTATAGCAATCAGCCCCAGCATTTT
CDR3: CASSLNQAGYSNQPQHF

D: TRBD2
V: TRBV20-1
length: 16
size: many
J: TRBJ2-1
DNA: TGCAGTGCCCCGGGACTAGCGGGAGGAAGATTTAATGAGCAGTTCTTC
CDR3: CSAPGLAGGRFNEQFF

D: TRBD2
V: TRBV9
length: 15
size: many
J: TRBJ2-7
DNA: TGTGCCAGCAGCCCTGGACTAGCGGTGACCTACGAGCAGTACTTC
CDR3: CASSPGLAVTYEQYF

D: TRBD2
V: TRBV5-1
length: 16
size: many
J: TRBJ2-3
DNA: TGCGCCAGCAGCCCGATAAGCGGGAGCGTCGCAGATACGCAGTATTTT
CDR3: CASSPISGSVADTQYF

D: TRBD1
V: TRBV7-9
length: 14
size: -
J: TRBJ2-7
DNA: TGTGCCAGCAGCACCGGGACAGGGAACTACGAGCAGTACTTC
CDR3: CASSTGTGNYEQYF

D: -
V: TRBV3-1
length: 15
size: many
J: TRBJ2-2
DNA: TGTGCCAGCAGCCAAGCCCGGACAAACACCGGGGAGCTGTTTTTT
CDR3: CASSQARTNTGELFF

D: -
V: TRBV7-6
length: 15
size: many
J: TRBJ2-1
DNA: TGTGCCAGCAGCTTATCCAGGGGTCCCCTCAATGAGCAGTTCTTC
CDR3: CASSLSRGPLNEQFF

D: -
V: TRBV7-6
length: 16
size: many
J: TRBJ2-7
DNA: TGTGCCAGCAGCGCTACCCTCCGATGGAGGGGGAACGAGCAGTACTTC
CDR3: CASSATLRWRGNEQYF

D: -
V: TRBV7-2
length: 15
size: many
J: TRBJ2-2
DNA: TGTGCCAGCACCCTCACGGACGGGAACACCGGGGAGCTGTTTTTT
CDR3: CASTLTDGNTGELFF

D: TRBD2
V: TRBV9
length: 16
size: many
J: TRBJ2-7
DNA: TGTGCCAGCAGCGCGGACGGGACTAGCGGATCCTACGAGCAGTACTTC
CDR3: CASSADGTSGSYEQYF

D: -
V: TRBV5-1
length: 13
size: many
J: TRBJ2-1
DNA: TGCGCCAGCAGTCCCGGGAATTACAATGAGCAGTTCTTC
CDR3: CASSPGNYNEQFF

D: -
V: TRBV20-1
length: 16
size: many
J: TRBJ1-1
DNA: TGCAGTGCTAGAACTTCGGAAACAGGGCAGAACACTGAAGCTTTCTTT
CDR3: CSARTSETGQNTEAFF

D: -
V: TRBV7-6
length: 15
size: -
J: TRBJ2-6
DNA: TGTGCCAGCCGTTGGACAGACTCTGGGGCCAACGTCCTGACTTTC
CDR3: CASRWTDSGANVLTF

D: TRBD1
V: TRBV7-2
length: 13
size: few
J: TRBJ2-5
DNA: TGTGCCAGCAGCCCGACAGGGTTGGAGACCCAGTACTTC
CDR3: CASSPTGLETQYF

D: -
V: TRBV5-1
length: 14
size: many
J: TRBJ1-1
DNA: TGCGCCAGCAGCTTGCCGACCCTCGGGACTGAAGCTTTCTTT
CDR3: CASSLPTLGTEAFF

D: TRBD2
V: TRBV20-1
length: 14
size: many
J: TRBJ2-3
DNA: TGCAGTGCTGGGACTAGCGGGAGTTCAGATACGCAGTATTTT
CDR3: CSAGTSGSSDTQYF

D: -
V: TRBV4-3
length: 16
size: many
J: TRBJ2-7
DNA: TGCGCCAGCAGCCTCTTTGCGTCTGGCGGCTCCTACGAGCAGTACTTC
CDR3: CASSLFASGGSYEQYF

D: -
V: TRBV20-1
length: 13
size: many
J: TRBJ2-3
DNA: TGCAGTGCCGAGCCGGGATTCACAGATACGCAGTATTTT
CDR3: CSAEPGFTDTQYF

D: -
V: TRBV27
length: 15
size: few
J: TRBJ2-5
DNA: TGTGCCAGCAGTTTAGCTGGGACCTGGGGAGAGACCCAGTACTTC
CDR3: CASSLAGTWGETQYF

D: -
V: TRBV29-1
length: 11
size: -
J: TRBJ1-1
DNA: TGCAGCGTCCCAGGGCTAGGAGAAGCTTTCTTT
CDR3: CSVPGLGEAFF

D: TRBD1
V: TRBV20-1
length: 18
size: few
J: TRBJ2-6
DNA: TGCAGTGCTAGGGCGCGGGACAGGGGAAGCTCTGGGGCCAACGTCCTGACTTTC
CDR3: CSARARDRGSSGANVLTF

D: -
V: TRBV5-5
length: 16
size: -
J: TRBJ2-1
DNA: TGTGCCAGCAGCTTTCCTGCTGATAGCTCCTACAATGAGCAGTTCTTC
CDR3: CASSFPADSSYNEQFF

D: -
V: TRBV20-1
length: 13
size: few
J: TRBJ2-7
DNA: TGCAGTGCTAGTTGGAACGAACCCTACGAGCAGTACTTC
CDR3: CSASWNEPYEQYF

D: TRBD2
V: TRBV11-2
length: 19
size: many
J: TRBJ2-3
DNA: TGTGCCAGCAGCCCCTCTCTGGGACTAGCGGGAGGGGGCACAGATACGCAGTATTTT
CDR3: CASSPSLGLAGGGTDTQYF

D: TRBD2
V: TRBV7-2
length: 16
size: -
J: TRBJ2-7
DNA: TGTGCCAGCAGCTTAGCCGTAGCGGGAACTCCCTACGAGCAGTACTTC
CDR3: CASSLAVAGTPYEQYF